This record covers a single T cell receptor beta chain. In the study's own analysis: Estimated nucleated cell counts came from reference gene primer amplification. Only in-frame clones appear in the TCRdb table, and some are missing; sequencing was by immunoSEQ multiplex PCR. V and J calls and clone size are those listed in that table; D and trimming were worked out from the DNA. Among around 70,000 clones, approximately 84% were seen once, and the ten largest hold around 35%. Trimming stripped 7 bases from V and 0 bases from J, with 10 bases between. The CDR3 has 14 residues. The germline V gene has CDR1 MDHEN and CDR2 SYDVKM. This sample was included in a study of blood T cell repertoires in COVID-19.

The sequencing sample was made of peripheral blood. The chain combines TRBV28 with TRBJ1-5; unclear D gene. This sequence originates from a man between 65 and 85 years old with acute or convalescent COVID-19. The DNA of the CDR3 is TGTGCCAGCATCTTTAGTCATAGCAATCAGCCCCAGCATTTT. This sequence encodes CASIFSHSNQPQHF.